One and the same sample provided the 10 T cell receptor beta chains below, sequenced in a study of sequential checkpoint blockade in melanoma. Specified treatment: randomized to nivolumab then ipilimumab (arm A) or the reverse (arm B). Produced via immunoSEQ multiplex PCR; TCRdb's table is partial and in-frame only. The sample has 2,000 to 2,500 clones, around a fifth seen once. The sample consisted of tumor tissue (inferred from file names), taken from a patient given nivolumab and ipilimumab in sequence. The receptor set was obtained from a human donor with melanoma.

This clone was detected only a few times. This chain connects TRBV6-8 to TRBJ2-3; no definite D call. With 0 bases removed from V and 6 bases from J, the gap between germline ends came to 13 bases. The CDR3 covers 15 residues. CDR1 is MNHGY and CDR2 is SAAAGT in the germline V gene. For the CDR3, the DNA is TGTGCCAGCAGTTACTCGAGTAATGAATGGGATACGCAGTATTTT. It yields the protein CASSYSSNEWDTQYF.

Judged by abundance, this clone is medium-sized. V and J are TRBV28 and TRBJ1-4; 7 nucleotides line up with TRBD1. The CDR3 runs to 17 residues. CDR1 is MDHEN, CDR2 SYDVKM, per germline. Germline trimming cut 6 bases from V and 0 bases from J; bases unmatched to any gene: 10. The CDR3 loop is CASSPERGLATNEKLFF. For the CDR3, the DNA is TGTGCCAGCAGCCCCGAAAGGGGGCTTGCAACTAATGAAAAACTGTTTTTT.

The chain has TRBV23-1 and TRBJ2-3; TRBD2 aligns across 7 bases. TRBV23-1 counts as an open reading frame of uncertain function. The CDR3 spans 14 residues. With V trimmed by 6 bases and J by 8 bases, 11 bases remained unmatched. CDR3 in amino acids: CASSLGGNRGTQYF. The CDR3 DNA sequence: TGCGCCAGCAGCCTGGGAGGGAATCGGGGTACGCAGTATTTT.

This sequence joins TRBV14 and TRBJ1-6; TRBD1 is a possible D gene (6 bases). The CDR3 is 14 amino acids. The germline V gene has CDR1 SGHDN and CDR2 FVKESK. Trimming stripped 3 bases from V and 9 bases from J, with 12 bases between. The CDR3 protein is CASSHIQGTSPLHF. The CDR3 DNA is TGTGCCAGCAGCCATATACAGGGTACTTCACCCCTCCACTTT.

CDR3 sequence: CASKGQGAAYNSPLHF. CDR3 bases: TGTGCCAGCAAGGGACAGGGGGCTGCCTATAATTCACCCCTCCACTTT. J is TRBJ1-6 and V is TRBV6-8; the match to TRBD1 covers 12 bases. This CDR3 has 16 residues. V lost 7 bases and J lost 2; bases outside the gene matches: 3. Germline values: CDR1 MNHGY, CDR2 SAAAGT.

This chain links TRBV15 with TRBJ1-6; TRBD1 aligns across 11 bases. CDR3 size: 17 residues. Germline CDR1 is LNHNV and CDR2 is YYDKDF (reference sequence). V lost 1 base and J lost 7; bases outside the gene matches: 6. Written as DNA, the CDR3 is TGTGCCACCAGCAGAGGCGGACAGGGGGCGAAAAATTCACCCCTCCACTTT. This encodes CATSRGGQGAKNSPLHF.

The rearrangement links TRBV6-8 to TRBJ1-1; D is ambiguous. CDR1 and CDR2 (germline): MNHGY, SAAAGT. Trimming pared 5 bases from V and 7 bases from J, leaving 14 bases between. CDR3 length: 13 residues. Here the CDR3 reads CASSQSIEFEAFF. CDR3 sequence (DNA): TGTGCCAGCAGTCAGAGCATAGAATTTGAAGCTTTCTTT.

This clone ranks as medium-sized. The chain recombines TRBV11-3 with TRBJ1-1; D is unclear. V was cut by 3 bases and J by 3 bases, with 17 bases left in between. The CDR3 contains 16 residues. The V gene's germline CDR1 is SGHNT and CDR2 YENEEA. The CDR3 loop reads CASSLNDILLHTEAFF. DNA for the CDR3: TGTGCCAGCAGCTTGAACGATATCCTTCTCCACACTGAAGCTTTCTTT.

This clone has only a few counts. The V gene is TRBV6-8, the J gene TRBJ1-1; D unresolved. V was trimmed by 6 bases and J by 0 bases, leaving 11 bases between them. The CDR3 spans 14 residues. Germline V lookup: CDR1 MNHGY, CDR2 SAAAGT. The CDR3 spells CASSQDGMNTEAFF. The DNA of the CDR3 is TGTGCCAGCAGCCAGGACGGCATGAACACTGAAGCTTTCTTT.

The chain combines TRBV28 with TRBJ2-1; 7 bases map to TRBD1. With V trimmed by 3 bases and J by 3 bases, 8 bases remained unmatched. Germline V gene data show CDR1 as MDHEN and CDR2 as SYDVKM. The CDR3 is 16 residues long. In nucleotides, the CDR3 is TGTGCCAGCAGTTTGGCGACAGGGAACTTCTACAATGAGCAGTTCTTC. Translation gives CASSLATGNFYNEQFF.